Below are 20 T cell receptor beta chains sequenced from a single sample in a study of T cell clonality in common variable immunodeficiency. TCRdb's table, derived via immunoSEQ multiplex PCR, lists solely in-frame clones and lacks some. The profile covers 35,000 to 55,000 clones, none occurring a single time. Sequenced sample: peripheral blood mononuclear cells. The source is a person between 18 and 70 years old in good health.

This clone was counted ten times or more. The observed sequence ends 3 residues before the CDR3 terminus, with the missing tail filled in from the germline J gene. The chain uses TRBV24-1 and TRBJ2-1, with 8 bases identical to TRBD1. Germline-derived CDR1 and CDR2 are KGHDR and SFDVKD. This CDR3 contains 15 residues. V lost 5 bases, J lost 1 base, and 3 bases stayed unmatched. CDR3 DNA (partial): TGTGCCACCAGTGGGGGGACAGGTTCCTACAATGAG. Protein sequence: CATSGGTGSYNE. Given in full, the CDR3 is CATSGGTGSYNEQFF.

This clone was counted at least ten times. Read data end 3 residues before the CDR3 end; the end is taken from the germline J gene. The gene calls are TRBV19 and TRBJ1-5; 8 positions match TRBD1. CDR1 LNHDA and CDR2 SQIVND come from the germline V gene (reference sequence). The CDR3 totals 15 residues. Unmatched junction bases numbered 9, after V lost 4 bases and J lost 7 bases. CDR3 amino acids: CASSSRDRRNQPQHF. Incomplete CDR3 DNA: TGTGCCAGTAGTAGCCGGGACAGGAGGAACCAGCCC.

This clone was counted many times. The read ends 3 residues shy of where the CDR3 ends; the end is completed using the germline J gene. V is TRBV29-1 and J is TRBJ2-3; D uncertain. Germline-derived CDR1 and CDR2 are SQVTM and ANQGSEA. The CDR3 is 13 residues long. With 7 bases removed from V and 0 bases from J, the gap between germline ends came to 11 bases. The chain's CDR3 is CSAGPSSTDTQYF. The sequenced CDR3 bases are TGCAGCGCGGGTCCCTCTAGCACAGATACG.

This clone has ten or more counts. At one end, the junction sequence differs from germline, possibly due to a read error. The CDR3 extends 3 residues past the end of the read, so its final part is completed from the germline J gene. The chain links TRBV7-7 to TRBJ2-1; 9 bases are a match to TRBD2. This CDR3 has 14 amino acids. In germline, CDR1 is SSHAT, CDR2 FNYEAQ (reference sequence). The CDR3 loop is CASSLTSGSDEQFF. The part of the CDR3 DNA that was read is TGTGCTAGCAGCCTGACTAGCGGTTCGGATGAG.

Notes on this clone: Sequencing ends 3 residues short of the CDR3 end; the germline J gene provides the rest. The chain couples TRBV18 to TRBJ1-2; D is unresolved. The CDR3 contains 15 residues. Germline values: CDR1 KGHSH, CDR2 LQKENI. The part of the CDR3 DNA that was read is TGTGCCAGCTCACCGGCTCTAGCGGGAGGTGATACC. It yields the protein CASSPALAGGDT. The CDR3 in full is CASSPALAGGDTYTF.

This clone was counted many times. Read data end 3 residues before the CDR3 end; the end is taken from the germline J gene. The rearrangement uses TRBV6-2 or TRBV6-3 and TRBJ1-2; 11 nucleotides match TRBD1. This CDR3 comprises 15 residues. The germline gives CDR1 MNHEY, CDR2 SVGEGT. With V trimmed by 5 bases and J by 5 bases, 7 bases remained unmatched. The CDR3 bases that were read are TGTGCCAGCAGTGCCTTGGACAGGGGGCGGTATGGC. Protein: CASSALDRGRYG. In full, the CDR3 reads CASSALDRGRYGYTF.

This clone was seen at least ten times. The read ends 3 residues before the CDR3 terminus; that terminus is restored from the germline J gene. The V call is TRBV28, the J call TRBJ1-2; a weak D match, TRBD1 (5 bases). With 6 bases removed from V and 2 bases from J, the gap between germline ends came to 10 bases. CDR1 is MDHEN and CDR2 is SYDVKM in the germline V gene. The CDR3 runs to 13 residues. The CDR3 sequence is CASSWAGNYGYTF. The sequenced part of the CDR3 DNA is TGTGCCAGCAGCTGGGCAGGGAACTATGGC.

The sample holds many counts of this clone. The read ends 3 residues shy of where the CDR3 ends; the end is completed using the germline J gene. The genes are TRBV4-1 and TRBJ1-1, with 7 bases lining up with TRBD1. The germline CDR1 and CDR2 sequences are MGHRA and YSYEKL. Germline trimming cut 1 base from V and 2 bases from J; bases unmatched to any gene: 7. This CDR3 is 16 amino acids long. This CDR3 is CASSQGPDRVNTEAFF. The DNA read from the CDR3 is TGCGCCAGCAGCCAAGGTCCCGACAGGGTAAACACTGAA.

This clone was seen repeatedly, ten times or more. The CDR3 end falls 3 residues outside the read, so it is completed with the germline J gene. The V and J genes are TRBV29-1 and TRBJ1-2, with D possibly TRBD1 on 6 matching bases. This CDR3 spans 14 amino acids. Germline lookup yields CDR1 SQVTM and CDR2 ANQGSEA. The CDR3: CSVSESPGGVRYTF. CDR3 DNA (partial): TGCAGCGTCAGCGAGTCCCCGGGGGGCGTTCGC. The whole variable domain, remainder taken from reference TRBV29-1 and TRBJ1-2, is SAVISQKPSRDICQRGTSLTIQCQVDSQVTMMFWYRQQPGQSLTLIATANQGSEATYESGFVIDKFPISRPNLTFSTLTVSNMSPEDSSIYLCSVSESPGGVRYTFGSGTRLTVV.

This clone was detected ten times or more. The CDR3 end lies 3 residues beyond the end of the read and is filled in from the germline J gene. The rearrangement uses TRBV4-2 and TRBJ1-4; 11 nucleotides line up with TRBD1. V trimming: 4 bases; J trimming: 2 bases; junction bases outside the gene matches: 3. The CDR3 totals 16 residues. Looked up from germline, CDR1 is LGHNA and CDR2 is YNFKEQ. The sequenced part of the CDR3 DNA is TGTGCCAGCAGCCCGGACAGGGGGCTTACTAATGAAAAA. This codes for CASSPDRGLTNEK. The entire CDR3 is CASSPDRGLTNEKLFF.

This clone was seen repeatedly, ten times or more. With the read ending 3 residues before the CDR3 end, the germline J gene is used to fill in that end. V is TRBV18 and J is TRBJ2-1; 10 positions match TRBD1. Trimming took 3 bases from V and 8 from J; bases not matched to a gene: 4. Germline CDR1 is KGHSH and CDR2 is LQKENI. The CDR3 contains 14 residues. Incomplete CDR3 DNA: TGTGCCAGCTCACCGACAGGGGGCAGGTATGAG. This sequence encodes CASSPTGGRYE. In full, the CDR3 reads CASSPTGGRYEQFF.

This clone was seen ten or more times. The read ends 3 residues before the CDR3 terminus; that terminus is restored from the germline J gene. This chain joins TRBV7-9 and TRBJ2-5; the match to TRBD1 covers 8 bases. CDR1 and CDR2 from the germline V gene are SEHNR and FQNEAQ (reference sequence). The CDR3 totals 13 residues. With V trimmed by 8 bases and J by 3 bases, 5 bases remained unmatched. The sequenced part of the CDR3 DNA is TGTGCCAGCCATCCAGGGGGCGAAGAGACC. Protein: CASHPGGEET. The CDR3 in full is CASHPGGEETQYF.

This clone was counted many times. From the germline J gene comes the end of the CDR3, since the read stops 3 residues before it. The chain combines TRBV5-4 with TRBJ2-1, with a tentative D call TRBD2 (6 bases). The V gene's germline CDR1 is SGHNT and CDR2 YYREEE (reference sequence). CDR3 length: 13 amino acids. The V end lost 0 bases, the J end lost 7 bases, and 8 bases lay between the germline ends. The CDR3 sequence: CASSLETSNEQFF. The CDR3 DNA, read in part, is TGTGCCAGCAGCTTGGAGACTAGTAATGAG. Based on the CDR3 plus reference TRBV5-4 and TRBJ2-1, the full variable domain is ETGVTQSPTHLIKTRGQQVTLRCSSQSGHNTVSWYQQALGQGPQFIFQYYREEENGRGNFPPRFSGLQFPNYSSELNVNALELDDSALYLCASSLETSNEQFFGPGTRLTVL.

This clone was recorded at least ten times. The CDR3 end falls 3 residues outside the read, so it is completed with the germline J gene. The chain recombines TRBV5-6 with TRBJ1-5, with D possibly matching TRBD1 (5 bases). Germline assignment: CDR1 SGHDT and CDR2 YYEEEE. The CDR3 covers 15 residues. Trimming removed 3 bases at V and 3 bases at J, with 13 bases between. CDR3 amino acids: CASSSWGDINQPQHF. The DNA read from the CDR3 is TGTGCCAGCAGCTCCTGGGGGGATATCAATCAGCCC.

This clone was detected ten times or more. With the read ending 3 residues before the CDR3 end, the germline J gene is used to fill in that end. The chain combines TRBV11-3 with TRBJ2-6; no clear D gene. This CDR3 has 14 residues. The V end lost 6 bases, the J end lost 0 bases, and 6 bases lay between the germline ends. Germline V gene lookup returns CDR1 SGHNT and CDR2 YENEEA. Partial CDR3 DNA: TGTGCCAGCAGTTACAGCTCTGGGGCCAACGTC. Translated, it gives CASSYSSGANV. The whole CDR3 sequence reads CASSYSSGANVLTF.

This clone was picked up many times. The CDR3 end is not reached by the read, which stops 3 residues before it; the germline J gene fills it in. The V and J genes are TRBV7-8 and TRBJ2-4, with D possibly matching TRBD2 (7 bases). The CDR3 length is 16 residues. Germline values: CDR1 SGHVS, CDR2 FQNEAQ. With 5 bases removed from V and 6 bases from J, the gap between germline ends came to 20 bases. The CDR3 spells CASSPARGGLGNIQYF. Partial CDR3 DNA: TGTGCCAGCAGCCCCGCTAGGGGGGGGCTTGGAAACATT. Drawing the rest from reference TRBV7-8 and TRBJ2-4, the complete variable domain is GAGVSQSPRYKVAKRGQDVALRCDPISGHVSLFWYQQALGQGPEFLTYFQNEAQLDKSGLPSDRFFAERPEGSVSTLKIQRTQQEDSAVYLCASSPARGGLGNIQYFGAGTRLSVL.

This clone has ten or more counts. The covered CDR3 bases are TGTGCCTGGATTCCCACATACGCAGATACG. The encoded protein is CAWIPTYADT. The whole CDR3 protein reads CAWIPTYADTQYF. The gene calls are TRBV30 and TRBJ2-3; D is undetermined. Read coverage stops 3 residues before the CDR3 terminus; the germline J gene supplies the remainder. The CDR3 sequence is 13 residues long. Trimming stripped 4 bases from V and 4 bases from J, with 12 bases between. From germline, CDR1 is GTSNPN and CDR2 SVGIG (reference sequence).

The sample holds many counts of this clone. With the read ending 3 residues before the CDR3 end, the germline J gene is used to fill in that end. The chain is built from TRBV18 and TRBJ2-7; tentatively, D is TRBD2 (5 bases). Trimming shortened V by 6 bases and J by 3 bases, and 6 bases separated the two germline ends. This CDR3 region has 11 residues. Looked up from germline, CDR1 is KGHSH and CDR2 is LQKENI. The DNA read from the CDR3 is TGTGCCAGCTCGAGCGGCTACGAG. Translation gives CASSSGYE. The whole CDR3 sequence is CASSSGYEQYF.

This clone was seen at least ten times. The sequence runs out 3 residues before the end of the CDR3; the remainder is reconstructed from the germline J gene. The rearrangement links TRBV20-1 to TRBJ2-7, with 8 bases aligning to TRBD1. CDR3 length: 13 residues. V was clipped by 4 bases and J by 0 bases; unmatched bases: 2. Per the germline V gene, CDR1 is DFQATT and CDR2 is SNEGSKA (reference sequence). CDR3 bases read: TGCAGTGCTACAGGGGGCAGCTCCTACGAG. Its protein product is CSATGGSSYE. The entire CDR3 protein is CSATGGSSYEQYF.

This clone was recorded at least ten times. The read gets to within 3 residues of the CDR3 end, and the germline J gene fills in the rest. The V gene is TRBV14, the J gene TRBJ1-4; no reliable D call. The CDR3 extends over 15 amino acids. Germline-derived CDR1 and CDR2 are SGHDN and FVKESK. Trimming shortened V by 2 bases and J by 2 bases, and 9 bases separated the two germline ends. Incomplete CDR3 DNA: TGTGCCAGCAGCCAAAGGAGGGCCACTAATGAAAAA. Its protein product is CASSQRRATNEK. The CDR3 in its entirety is CASSQRRATNEKLFF.